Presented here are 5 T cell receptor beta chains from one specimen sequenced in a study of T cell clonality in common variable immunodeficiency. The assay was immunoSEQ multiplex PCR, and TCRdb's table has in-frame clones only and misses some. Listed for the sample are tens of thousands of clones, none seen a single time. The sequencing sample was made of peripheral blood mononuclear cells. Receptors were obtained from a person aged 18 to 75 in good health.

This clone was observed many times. This CDR3 reads CASSLDGGVETQYF. The part of the CDR3 DNA that was read is TGTGCCAGCAGTCTTGATGGGGGGGTGGAGACC. The rearrangement links TRBV12-3 or TRBV12-4 to TRBJ2-5, with TRBD2 matching 7 bases. Coverage ceases 3 residues before the CDR3 finishes, and the germline J gene fills in the end. The J segment lost 5 bases and the V segment lost 5 bases, leaving 8 bases of the junction unmatched. CDR3 length: 14 amino acids.

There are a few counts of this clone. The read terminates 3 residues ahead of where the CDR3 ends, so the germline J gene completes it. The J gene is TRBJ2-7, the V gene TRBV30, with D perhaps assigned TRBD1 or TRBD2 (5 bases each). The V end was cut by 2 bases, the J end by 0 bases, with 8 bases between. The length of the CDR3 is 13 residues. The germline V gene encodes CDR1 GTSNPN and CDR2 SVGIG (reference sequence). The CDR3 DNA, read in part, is TGTGCCTGGAGTAGAGGGGACTCCTACGAG. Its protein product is CAWSRGDSYE. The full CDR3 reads CAWSRGDSYEQYF. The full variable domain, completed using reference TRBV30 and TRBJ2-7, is SQTIHQWPATLVQPVGSPLSLECTVEGTSNPNLYWYRQAAGRGLQLLFYSVGIGQISSEVPQNLSASRPQDRQFILSSKKLLLSDSGFYLCAWSRGDSYEQYFGPGTRLTVT.

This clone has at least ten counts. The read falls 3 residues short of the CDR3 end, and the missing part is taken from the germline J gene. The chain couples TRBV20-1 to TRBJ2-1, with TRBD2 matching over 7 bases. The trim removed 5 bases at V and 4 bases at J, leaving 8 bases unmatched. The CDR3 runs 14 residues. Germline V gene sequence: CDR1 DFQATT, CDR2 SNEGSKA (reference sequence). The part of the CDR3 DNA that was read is TGCAGTGCTTTTGATGGAGCGGGGTACAATGAG. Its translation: CSAFDGAGYNE. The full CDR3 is CSAFDGAGYNEQFF.

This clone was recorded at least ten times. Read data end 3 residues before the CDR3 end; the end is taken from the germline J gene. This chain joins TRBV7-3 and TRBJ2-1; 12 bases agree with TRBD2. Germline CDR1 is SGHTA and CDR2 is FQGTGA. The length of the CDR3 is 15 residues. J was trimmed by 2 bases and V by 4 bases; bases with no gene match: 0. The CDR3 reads CASSSSGGAYNEQFF. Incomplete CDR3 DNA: TGTGCCAGCAGCTCTAGCGGGGGGGCCTACAATGAG. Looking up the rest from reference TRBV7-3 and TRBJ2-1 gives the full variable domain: GAGVSQTPSNKVTEKGKYVELRCDPISGHTALYWYRQSLGQGPEFLIYFQGTGAADDSGLPNDRFFAVRPEGSVSTLKIQRTERGDSAVYLCASSSSGGAYNEQFFGPGTRLTVL.

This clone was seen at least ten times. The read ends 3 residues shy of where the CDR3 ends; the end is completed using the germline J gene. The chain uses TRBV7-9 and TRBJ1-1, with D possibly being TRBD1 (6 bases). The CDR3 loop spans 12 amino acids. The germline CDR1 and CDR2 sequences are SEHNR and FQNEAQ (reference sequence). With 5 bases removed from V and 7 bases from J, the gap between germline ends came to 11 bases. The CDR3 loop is CASSPGQLEAFF. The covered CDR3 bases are TGTGCCAGCAGCCCCGGACAGCTTGAA.